The source of this T cell receptor (beta chain) is a study of T-cell memory formation after mild COVID-19. Via MiXCR, TCRdb re-called the 5' RACE reads, giving one row per CDR3 protein. Of just under 350,000 distinct CDR3 sequences detected, 10% to 15% appear once; the ten largest clones hold around a fifth. V was clipped by 7 bases and J by 11 bases, with 11 bases between them. The germline gives CDR1 MNHEY, CDR2 SMNVEV (reference sequence). The CDR3 has 10 amino acids. The TCR sequence derives from a young man who had mild COVID-19 (a few samples of this study predate the infection). Cell type and time point are not known. This chain links TRBV27 with TRBJ1-1; a possible D gene is TRBD1 (5 bases). The specimen was PBMCs or a T cell subset sorted from them (not recorded which). CDR3 sequence reads: CASIPGGAFF. The DNA for the CDR3 is TGTGCCAGCATCCCGGGGGGGGCTTTCTTT.